The source of this T cell receptor beta chain is a study of vaccination and CD4 T cells after COVID-19. Study summary: Following dose two, a median approximately 74 days (range 14 to 241) passed before post-vaccine samples were taken.

Treatment specified: roughly 10-day PBMC culture with coronavirus spike peptide pools or control peptides (ViraFEST assay). The Oncomine TCR Beta short-read assay was applied to DNA of cultured CD4+ T cells. Scientists extracted genomic DNA from CD4+ T cells grown in culture. In TCRdb, the PCR reads were re-called with MiXCR into one record per CDR3 protein. The sample has some 20,000 distinct CDR3 sequences, 45% to 70% seen once. Findings and caveats of the study: Vaccine-specific clones numbering 304 of 307 showed spike mono-reactivity in convalescent patients.

With respect to this clonotype: The target antigen is unknown.

The sequenced sample was CD4+ T cells from blood, cultured in vitro. This clonotype was obtained from a human donor who had recovered from COVID-19.

In DNA form, the CDR3 reads TGTGCCTGGAGTGTAAACGTCGGGGGGGCCGGGGAGACCCAGTACTTC. Its translation: CAWSVNVGGAGETQYF. The chain employs TRBV30 and TRBJ2-5, with 8 bases identical to TRBD2. This CDR3 is 16 amino acids long. From germline, CDR1 is GTSNPN and CDR2 SVGIG (reference sequence). V lost 0 bases and J lost 5; bases outside the gene matches: 11. Together with reference TRBV30 and TRBJ2-5, the CDR3 gives the full variable domain: SQTIHQWPATLVQPVGSPLSLECTVEGTSNPNLYWYRQAAGRGLQLLFYSVGIGQISSEVPQNLSASRPQDRQFILSSKKLLLSDSGFYLCAWSVNVGGAGETQYFGPGTRLLVL.